One sample yielded the 25 T cell receptor beta chains listed below, sequenced in a study of shared clonotypes between healthy human individuals. The assay was immunoSEQ multiplex PCR, and TCRdb's table has in-frame clones only and misses some. The profile covers under 1,100,000 clones, with around 78% appearing a single time and 0.61% taken by the ten largest. Sample: memory CD4+ T cells from PBMCs. Regarding subset: CD45RA-negative fraction. Source of these receptors: a man aged 18 to 29 in good health. Some clones in this sample may be carry-over from other donors' samples.

The chain joins TRBV28 to TRBJ1-3; a possible D gene is TRBD1 (6 bases). CDR1 is MDHEN, CDR2 SYDVKM, per germline. Trimming stripped 5 bases from V and 7 bases from J, with 18 bases between. The CDR3 has 15 amino acids. The CDR3 DNA sequence: TGTGCCAGCAGTGGGGGTGACAGGTTGGGCAACACCATATATTTT. Translating it yields CASSGGDRLGNTIYF.

The chain's CDR3 is CAISEARGNTIYF. In DNA form, the CDR3 reads TGTGCCATCAGTGAAGCACGTGGAAACACCATATATTTT. The V gene is TRBV10-3, the J gene TRBJ1-3; D remains unclear. CDR3 length: 13 residues. CDR1 and CDR2 (germline): ENHRY, SYGVKD. The V end lost 3 bases, the J end lost 3 bases, and 6 bases lay between the germline ends.

DNA for the CDR3: TGTGCCAGCTCACCTAGGACACGCACAGATACGCAGTATTTT. Amino acids: CASSPRTRTDTQYF. V and J are TRBV18 and TRBJ2-3; TRBD1 might be the D (5 bases). From germline, CDR1 is KGHSH and CDR2 LQKENI. The CDR3 sequence is 14 residues long. The ends were cut back, 3 bases at V and 1 base at J, with 8 bases in the middle.

The rearrangement links TRBV2 to TRBJ2-3, with unresolved D. The germline V and J ends were trimmed by 5 bases and 0 bases, with 9 bases remaining between them. Germline assignment: CDR1 SNHLY and CDR2 FYNNEI. The CDR3 is 14 residues long. CDR3 in DNA: TGTGCCAGCAGTAGGAGAGCTAGCACAGATACGCAGTATTTT. It yields the protein CASSRRASTDTQYF.

This clone came up once. The chain employs TRBV6-4 and TRBJ1-5; D is possibly TRBD1 (5 bases). The V gene lost 7 bases and the J gene lost 0 bases, with 25 bases spanning the gap. The CDR3 length is 19 residues. Germline V lookup: CDR1 MRHNA, CDR2 SNTAGT. The DNA of the CDR3 is TGTGCCAGCATTCGGGACGGCCAGACGGGGAAATATAGCAATCAGCCCCAGCATTTT. Encoded protein: CASIRDGQTGKYSNQPQHF.

This chain links TRBV7-2 with TRBJ2-2, with 7 bases that match TRBD2. V shed 5 bases and J 4 bases; nucleotides not matched to a gene: 13. Germline-derived CDR1 and CDR2 are SGHTA and FQGNSA. The CDR3 length is 17 residues. The CDR3 nucleotides read TGTGCCAGCAGCCCTAGGGGCGGGAGAGCGGGCACCGGGGAGCTGTTTTTT. Amino acids: CASSPRGGRAGTGELFF.

The rearrangement joins TRBV2 to TRBJ2-5, with D unresolved. The CDR3 is 13 amino acids. V shed 7 bases and J shed 3 bases, with 12 bases lying between them. Germline V gene sequence: CDR1 SNHLY, CDR2 FYNNEI. The CDR3 sequence is CASIWLEEETQYF. The CDR3 coding sequence is TGTGCCAGCATTTGGCTGGAAGAAGAGACCCAGTACTTC.

In the case of this clone: Given a far larger clone just one base away, this is likely a sequencing read error. This chain joins TRBV29-1 and TRBJ1-1; D is possibly TRBD1 (6 bases). The CDR3 spans 13 residues. Germline CDR1 reads SQVTM; CDR2 reads ANQGSEA. CDR3 nucleotides: TGCAGCGTTGAAGCCCGACAGGACACCGAAGCTTTCTTT. The encoded protein is CSVEARQDTEAFF. Looking up the rest from reference TRBV29-1 and TRBJ1-1 gives the full variable domain: SAVISQKPSRDICQRGTSLTIQCQVDSQVTMMFWYRQQPGQSLTLIATANQGSEATYESGFVIDKFPISRPNLTFSTLTVSNMSPEDSSIYLCSVEARQDTEAFFGQGTRLTVV.

The genes are TRBV19 and TRBJ2-1; 9 nucleotides line up with TRBD2. Germline V gives CDR1 LNHDA, CDR2 SQIVND (reference sequence). V trimming: 5 bases; J trimming: 1 base; junction bases outside the gene matches: 6. The CDR3 extends over 16 amino acids. The CDR3 here is CASSPLSGSSYNEQFF. Here the CDR3 DNA reads TGTGCCAGTAGTCCCCTTAGCGGGAGTTCCTACAATGAGCAGTTCTTC. Combining the CDR3 with reference TRBV19 and TRBJ2-1 gives the whole variable domain DGGITQSPKYLFRKEGQNVTLSCEQNLNHDAMYWYRQDPGQGLRLIYYSQIVNDFQKGDIAEGYSVSREKKESFPLTVTSAQKNPTAFYLCASSPLSGSSYNEQFFGPGTRLTVL.

About this clone: A far larger clone is only one base removed, so a read error is likely. The chain couples TRBV30 to TRBJ1-5; D gene uncertain. CDR1 is GTSNPN and CDR2 is SVGIG in the germline V gene (reference sequence). The CDR3 consists of 13 residues. For the CDR3, the DNA is TGTGTCTGGAGTTCGGATAGCAATCAGCCCCAGCATTTT. Translating it yields CVWSSDSNQPQHF.

The rearrangement links TRBV7-9 to TRBJ1-2; no clear D gene. From germline, CDR1 is SEHNR and CDR2 FQNEAQ (reference sequence). Trimming pared 1 base from V and 7 bases from J, leaving 10 bases between. CDR3 length: 13 residues. The CDR3 nucleotides read TGTGCCAGCAGCTTAGATGGCAGTCCTGGCTACACCTTC. It codes for CASSLDGSPGYTF.

The V and J genes are TRBV6-5 and TRBJ1-3; 7 positions match TRBD1. Germline V gene lookup returns CDR1 MNHEY and CDR2 SVGAGI. The CDR3 consists of 13 residues. J gave up 6 bases and V 6 bases, and 5 bases lay outside the gene matches. The CDR3 DNA is TGTGCCAGCAGGCCGACAGGGTTAAACACCATATATTTT. Translation: CASRPTGLNTIYF.

The chain recombines TRBV6-1 with TRBJ1-5; D gene unclear. Germline V gene sequence: CDR1 MNHNS, CDR2 SASEGT. This CDR3 has 12 residues. Trimming pared 7 bases from V and 7 bases from J, leaving 11 bases between. CDR3 amino acids: CASKVLSQPQHF. The CDR3 DNA sequence: TGTGCCAGCAAGGTCCTCAGCCAGCCCCAGCATTTT.

This CDR3 reads CASSRDRSGELFF. CDR3 nucleotide sequence: TGCGCCAGCAGTAGGGACAGGTCCGGGGAGCTGTTTTTT. The chain recombines TRBV10-1 with TRBJ2-2; 8 bases are shared with TRBD1. The CDR3 runs 13 residues. Germline assignment: CDR1 WNHNN and CDR2 SYGVQD (reference sequence). V dropped 5 bases and J dropped 6; count of bases not matched to a gene: 2.

The chain recombines TRBV11-2 with TRBJ2-7; tentatively, D is TRBD1 (7 bases). Germline assignment: CDR1 SGHAT and CDR2 FQNNGV. The V end lost 4 bases, the J end lost 11 bases, and 21 bases lay between the germline ends. The length of the CDR3 is 14 residues. CDR3 sequence reads: CASSSIRQGLQEYF. CDR3 nucleotides: TGTGCCAGCAGCTCTATTAGACAGGGACTTCAGGAGTACTTC.

V gene TRBV11-2 combines with J gene TRBJ1-2; D might be TRBD1 (6 bases). The V and J ends lost 0 bases and 4 bases respectively, with 12 bases between them. The germline CDR1 and CDR2 sequences are SGHAT and FQNNGV. The CDR3 covers 15 residues. CDR3 protein: CASSLDRGAGYGYTF. CDR3 DNA: TGTGCCAGCAGCTTAGATAGGGGGGCTGGCTATGGCTACACCTTC.

The genes are TRBV4-3 and TRBJ2-4; no clear D gene. Germline CDR1 LGHNA, CDR2 YSLEER. The CDR3 extends over 12 amino acids. V was clipped by 0 bases and J by 13 bases, with 10 bases between them. The CDR3 reads CASSQEEGKQYF. The CDR3 nucleotides read TGCGCCAGCAGCCAAGAGGAAGGGAAGCAGTACTTC.

The rearrangement joins TRBV7-9 to TRBJ2-1, with 8 bases lining up with TRBD2. V dropped 5 bases and J dropped 4; count of bases not matched to a gene: 13. Germline V gene data show CDR1 as SEHNR and CDR2 as FQNEAQ (reference sequence). The CDR3 has 17 residues. The CDR3 DNA follows: TGTGCCAGCAGCCCCCCTCACGGGAGGGCTGAATACAATGAGCAGTTCTTC. This translates into CASSPPHGRAEYNEQFF.

The table lists this clone with many counts. Other DNA variants within this sample encode the same CDR3. The rearrangement links TRBV9 to TRBJ2-7; TRBD2 matches 8 bases. Unmatched junction bases numbered 3, after V lost 3 bases and J lost 4 bases. CDR1 and CDR2 from the germline V gene are SGDLS and YYNGEE. The CDR3 consists of 13 residues. The CDR3 bases are TGTGCCAGCAGCGCGGGACTAGTGTACGAGCAGTACTTC. It specifies CASSAGLVYEQYF. The whole variable domain, filled in from reference TRBV9 and TRBJ2-7, reads DSGVTQTPKHLITATGQRVTLRCSPRSGDLSVYWYQQSLDQGLQFLIQYYNGEERAKGNILERFSAQQFPDLHSELNLSSLELGDSALYFCASSAGLVYEQYFGPGTRLTVT.

This clone has more than one count but fewer than ten. This chain joins TRBV28 and TRBJ2-7; the match to TRBD2 covers 10 bases. CDR3 length: 13 amino acids. Germline lookup yields CDR1 MDHEN and CDR2 SYDVKM. The ends lost 5 bases at V and 3 bases at J; junction bases unmatched: 1. The CDR3 region has the DNA TGTGCCAGCAGTAGACTAGCGGGCTACGAGCAGTACTTC. It encodes CASSRLAGYEQYF. The full variable domain, rest sourced from reference TRBV28 and TRBJ2-7, is DVKVTQSSRYLVKRTGEKVFLECVQDMDHENMFWYRQDPGLGLRLIYFSYDVKMKEKGDIPEGYSVSREKKERFSLILESASTNQTSMYLCASSRLAGYEQYFGPGTRLTVT.

The chain links TRBV5-4 to TRBJ2-7; D unclear. The germline V gene encodes CDR1 SGHNT and CDR2 YYREEE (reference sequence). CDR3 length: 12 amino acids. The ends were cut back, 7 bases at V and 7 bases at J, with 15 bases in the middle. The DNA for the CDR3 is TGTGCCAGCGACCACTTTACGAAAGAGCAGTACTTC. It yields the protein CASDHFTKEQYF.

V is TRBV7-8 and J is TRBJ2-6, with D possibly being TRBD2 (5 bases). CDR1 is SGHVS and CDR2 is FQNEAQ in the germline V gene. The CDR3 is 16 amino acids. Trimming left V 11 bases short and J 0 bases short, with 17 bases between. CDR3 in DNA: TGTGCCTTGATAGCTGGACTGCGCTCTGGGGCCAACGTCCTGACTTTC. Its translation: CALIAGLRSGANVLTF.

The CDR3 sequence: CASSSTGRGGTGELFF. The CDR3 nucleotides are TGCGCCAGCAGTTCGACAGGTCGGGGCGGCACCGGGGAGCTGTTTTTT. This chain joins TRBV5-1 and TRBJ2-2; maybe TRBD1 (6 bases). V lost 5 bases, J lost 4 bases, and 18 bases lay in between. CDR1 SGHRS and CDR2 YFSETQ come from the germline V gene. The length of the CDR3 is 16 residues.

This clone was recorded a few times. This rearrangement joins TRBV10-3 to TRBJ1-2, with TRBD1 matching over 8 bases. Trimming at V came to 4 bases and at J to 5 bases, leaving 6 bases not matched to a gene. CDR3 length: 14 residues. Germline lookup yields CDR1 ENHRY and CDR2 SYGVKD. The DNA for the CDR3 is TGTGCCATCAGTGCGGACAGGGATGTTTATGGCTACACCTTC. Encoded protein: CAISADRDVYGYTF.

This clone showed up just a few times. The junction departs from germline at one end; a sequencing error may be responsible. The CDR3 nucleotides read TGTGCCAGCAGTCTAACCGGGACCGTATACAGTGAGCAGTTCTTC. Translated, it gives CASSLTGTVYSEQFF. V is TRBV27 and J is TRBJ2-1; TRBD1 or TRBD2 may be the D gene (5 bases each). Germline V gene sequence: CDR1 MNHEY, CDR2 SMNVEV (reference sequence). The CDR3 has 15 residues.